This T cell receptor (beta chain) was recorded in a study of CD8+ T cells in alopecia areata. Study-wide background: Severity scores in treated patients reflected the percentage of scalp affected.

As to this clone: Its target is unknown.

This CDR3 is 13 amino acids long. The V end lost 0 bases, the J end lost 5 bases, and 5 bases lay between the germline ends. Germline CDR1 reads LGHNA; CDR2 reads YNFKEQ. The authors extracted RNA and reverse transcribed it into cDNA as the sequencing template. Assay used: immunoSEQ multiplex PCR; TCRdb lists only in-frame clones, some missing. The profile shows about 100,000 clones, 50% to 60% of them singletons. The study's findings and limits: Throughout tofacitinib, many expanded lesional clones continued to persist in scalp and blood. Patients displayed less clarity in TCR sharing than mice, a finding possibly related to HLA.

Treatment given: oral pan-JAK inhibitor, 5-10 mg twice daily. It was from alopecia areata patients that lesional scalp punch biopsies and peripheral blood were collected. V and J are TRBV4-2 and TRBJ1-5; D not certain. The sequence was obtained from a human donor with alopecia areata. The material sequenced was CD8+ T cells sorted from blood, taken at approximately week 55, from a patient treated with tofacitinib. The CDR3 DNA follows: TGTGCCAGCAGCCAAGACGCATATCAGCCCCAGCATTTT. Translation gives CASSQDAYQPQHF.